This section outlines one TCR beta chain sequence together with its context. Its specificity is not known. These data originate in a study of T cells in localized non-small cell lung cancer. The assay was immunoSEQ multiplex PCR, and TCRdb's table has in-frame clones only and misses some. The sample consists of some 22,000 clones, about four fifths of them appearing once. Germline V gene data show CDR1 as MNHEY and CDR2 as SMNVEV (reference sequence). CDR3 length equals 15 residues. V gave up 8 bases and J gave up 0 bases, with 14 bases separating them. Whole-study findings and limits: Of the tissues analyzed, uninvolved adjacent lung showed maximal T cell clonality, greater than tumor. Sequencing covered just one tumor region, so heterogeneity cannot be ruled out. Higher T cell density in the blood was associated with longer overall survival, whereas higher adjacent-lung clonality associated with shorter survival. Out of the top 100 tumor clones, a median around 56 were seen in adjacent lung.

The TCR originated in a man aged 35-69 years with stage I lung adenocarcinoma. The chain employs TRBV27 and TRBJ2-1; unclear D gene. The source material was peripheral blood, sampled before any cancer treatment. Here the CDR3 DNA reads TGTGCCAGCTTGAAAACCGCCTTCTCCTACAATGAGCAGTTCTTC. Protein sequence: CASLKTAFSYNEQFF.